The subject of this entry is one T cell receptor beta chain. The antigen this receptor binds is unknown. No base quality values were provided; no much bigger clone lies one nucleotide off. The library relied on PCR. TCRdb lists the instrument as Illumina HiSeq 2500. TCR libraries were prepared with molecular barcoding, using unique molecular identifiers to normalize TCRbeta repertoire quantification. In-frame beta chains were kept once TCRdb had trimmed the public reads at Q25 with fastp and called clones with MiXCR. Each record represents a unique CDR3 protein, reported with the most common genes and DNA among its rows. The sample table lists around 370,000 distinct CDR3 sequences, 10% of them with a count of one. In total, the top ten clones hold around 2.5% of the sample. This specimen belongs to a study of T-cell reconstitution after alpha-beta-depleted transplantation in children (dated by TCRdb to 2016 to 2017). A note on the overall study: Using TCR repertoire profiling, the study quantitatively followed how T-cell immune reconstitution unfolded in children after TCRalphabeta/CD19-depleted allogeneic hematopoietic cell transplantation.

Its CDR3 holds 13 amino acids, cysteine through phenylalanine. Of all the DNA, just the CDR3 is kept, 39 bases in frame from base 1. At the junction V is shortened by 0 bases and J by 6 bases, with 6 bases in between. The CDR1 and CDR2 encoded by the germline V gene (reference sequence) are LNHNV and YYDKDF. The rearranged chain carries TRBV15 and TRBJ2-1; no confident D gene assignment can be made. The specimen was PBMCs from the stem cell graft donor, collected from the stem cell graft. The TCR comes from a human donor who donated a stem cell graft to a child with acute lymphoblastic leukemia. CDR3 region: CATSRDLGNEQFF. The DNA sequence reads TGTGCCACCAGCAGAGATCTAGGCAATGAGCAGTTCTTC. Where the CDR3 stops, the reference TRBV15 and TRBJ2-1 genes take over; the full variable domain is DAMVIQNPRYQVTQFGKPVTLSCSQTLNHNVMYWYQQKSSQAPKLLFHYYDKDFNNEADTPDNFQSRRPNTSFCFLDIRSPGLGDTAMYLCATSRDLGNEQFFGPGTRLTVL.